This TCR beta chain was obtained from a study of T cells in Graves' hyperthyroidism and ophthalmopathy. Study-wide points: Blood also contained most expanded thyroid clonotypes above 0.001.

In its sample, this clonotype was seen many times. Antigen: not known. Those patients with uncontrolled infection, other autoimmune disease, pregnancy or lactation were excluded. In making diagnoses, clinical symptoms, serum thyroxine and TRAb, thyroid ultrasound and orbital computed tomography were all used. RNA transcripts served as the template for amplifying TCR beta CDR3 regions. Carried out on the TCR CDR3, a first-round RT-PCR used the HTBI primer set. TCRdb called the multiplex PCR reads again in MiXCR, with one record for every CDR3 protein. The sample holds about 640,000 distinct CDR3 sequences, 45% seen once. The CDR3 has 12 amino acids. The V and J ends lost 2 bases and 6 bases respectively, with 7 bases between them.

The sample consisted of peripheral blood or thyroid tissue (not recorded which). The clonotype comes from an adult man with Graves' disease, either hyperthyroidism or ophthalmopathy (not recorded which). The gene calls are TRBV12-3 or TRBV12-4 and TRBJ1-1, with D unresolved. The CDR3 here is CASSLWSAEAFF. CDR3 in DNA: TGTGCCAGCAGTTTATGGAGCGCTGAAGCTTTCTTT.